The rows below give T cell receptor beta chains drawn from one sample of a study of blood T cell repertoires in COVID-19. The protocol was immunoSEQ multiplex PCR, while the TCRdb copy is restricted to in-frame clones and leaves out a portion. The table includes about 300,000 clones, 85% to 90% detected once. The sample comprised peripheral blood. These receptors all come from a woman in her 30s with COVID-19, enrolled during active disease. Each CDR3 is given without its conserved first and last residue. Some rows have no size entry. The others give once, few or many, or a class for an expanded clone.

ASSLFTGRDQTNYGYT	.	TRBJ1-2	TRBV11-2
ASSPSQGANYGYT	.	TRBJ1-2	TRBV27
SARDRAGYT	.	TRBJ1-2	TRBV20-1
ASGRDRGQNTEAF	.	TRBJ1-1	TRBV6-5
ASSLGGPLSEAF	.	TRBJ1-1	TRBV5-1
ASSQAGTVSGNTIY	.	TRBJ1-3	TRBV4-3
ASSHWTGVGTGELF	.	TRBJ2-2	TRBV4-2
ASSPGLAVSGANVLT	.	TRBJ2-6	TRBV18
ASSLGIGQGKAEAF	.	TRBJ1-1	TRBV19
ASGKGQAVEQY	.	TRBJ2-7	TRBV12-5
ASNAGSNNQPQH	.	TRBJ1-5	TRBV2
ASSPDRWVEAF	.	TRBJ1-1	TRBV11-3
ASSARTGGAEKLF	once	TRBJ1-4	TRBV9
ASSTQGDQPQH	.	TRBJ1-5	TRBV3-1/TRBV3-2
ASSLGLSDTQY	.	TRBJ2-3	TRBV7-8
ASSEGAYPGQGYTGYT	.	TRBJ1-2	TRBV6-1
ASSYSGQPRTEAF	.	TRBJ1-1	TRBV6-2/TRBV6-3
AIGVGGESGEQF	.	TRBJ2-1	TRBV10-3
ATSWAMVADGYT	.	TRBJ1-2	TRBV19
ASRATGEKLYNSPLH	.	TRBJ1-6	TRBV5-5
ASSLYGPLNEQF	once	TRBJ2-1	TRBV5-1
SVDGGALADTQY	.	TRBJ2-3	TRBV29-1
AIRARDADTQY	.	TRBJ2-3	TRBV10-3
ASSPLTRDTQY	.	TRBJ2-3	TRBV6-2/TRBV6-3
ASSFGTGWETQY	once	TRBJ2-5	TRBV5-6
ASSLDRDRNTQY	.	TRBJ2-3	TRBV7-6
ASSEYQGRAQH	.	TRBJ1-5	TRBV6-1
ASSLPKRPGNGATNEKLF	.	TRBJ1-4	TRBV4-1
ASSIRTVQY	.	TRBJ2-4	TRBV19
AISEPRAAGTQY	.	TRBJ2-5	TRBV10-3
ASSLGGSLRAF	.	TRBJ1-1	TRBV11-2
ASSEAGTSQETQY	.	TRBJ2-5	TRBV6-1
ASSQGYASSYNSPLH	.	TRBJ1-6	TRBV4-1
AGTVNTEAF	.	TRBJ1-1	TRBV2
ASDRGASDTQY	once	TRBJ2-3	TRBV11-3
ASILFGRETYGYT	.	TRBJ1-2	TRBV2
ATSRDLGTATNEKLF	.	TRBJ1-4	TRBV15
ASSYETGTGAYEQY	.	TRBJ2-7	TRBV7-9
ASSFAFNRPTGDYGYT	.	TRBJ1-2	TRBV7-9
ASSPDRFSNQPQH	.	TRBJ1-5	TRBV6-5
ASSHRGQGAVGYT	.	TRBJ1-2	TRBV3-1/TRBV3-2
ASSQAGGRTGELF	.	TRBJ2-2	TRBV4-1
ASSMQRGAPGELF	.	TRBJ2-2	TRBV19
ASSILQGANEKLF	few	TRBJ1-4	TRBV28
ASSRTGGREPQH	.	TRBJ1-5	TRBV5-1
ASTPSGSGDTQY	.	TRBJ2-3	TRBV2
ASSQYTTDSGELF	.	TRBJ2-2	TRBV3-1/TRBV3-2
ASSYQGLNTEAF	few	TRBJ1-1	TRBV6-5
SVFGTGRTGELF	.	TRBJ2-2	TRBV29-1
ASSQEEGAWKLF	.	TRBJ1-4	TRBV4-2
ASSQDQLAGEIEQF	once	TRBJ2-1	TRBV4-2
ASSLRHSYEQY	.	TRBJ2-7	TRBV4-1
ASSQGLNSPLH	.	TRBJ1-6	TRBV12-3/TRBV12-4
ASSQDWTPSYEQY	.	TRBJ2-7	TRBV4-2
ASSLVLSTEAF	.	TRBJ1-1	TRBV5-6
ASSLVLETQY	.	TRBJ2-5	TRBV5-6
ASSPRGLFSGYT	.	TRBJ1-2	TRBV27
ASRLAGGNTGELF	.	TRBJ2-2	TRBV5-1
ASSTEQGTEAF	.	TRBJ1-1	TRBV18